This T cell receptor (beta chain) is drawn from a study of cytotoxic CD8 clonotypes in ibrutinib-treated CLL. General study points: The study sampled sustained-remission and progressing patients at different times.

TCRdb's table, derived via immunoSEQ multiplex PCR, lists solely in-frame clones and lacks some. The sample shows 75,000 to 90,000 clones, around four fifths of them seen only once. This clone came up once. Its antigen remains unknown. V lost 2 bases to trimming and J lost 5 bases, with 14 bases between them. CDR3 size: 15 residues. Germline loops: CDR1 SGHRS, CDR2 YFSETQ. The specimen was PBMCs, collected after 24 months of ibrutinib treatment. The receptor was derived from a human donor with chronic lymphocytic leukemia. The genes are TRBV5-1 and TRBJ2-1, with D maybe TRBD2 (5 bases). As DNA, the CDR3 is TGCGCCAGCAGCTTCACCGGGAAAGTCAACAATGAGCAGTTCTTC. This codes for CASSFTGKVNNEQFF. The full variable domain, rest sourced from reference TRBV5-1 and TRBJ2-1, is KAGVTQTPRYLIKTRGQQVTLSCSPISGHRSVSWYQQTPGQGLQFLFEYFSETQRNKGNFPGRFSGRQFSNSRSEMNVSTLELGDSALYLCASSFTGKVNNEQFFGPGTRLTVL.